These 32 T cell receptor beta chains came from one sample sequenced in a study of Ad26.COV2.S vaccination and SARS-CoV-2 variants. Measured with immunoSEQ multiplex PCR; TCRdb has only the in-frame clones, and not every one. The sample has 440,000 or so clones, less than 95% seen once. Treatment denoted: some 19 received Ad26.COV2.S at low or high dose, single or two shots; roughly five received placebo; per-sample allocation not given. The samples date from day 63 after the first vaccine or placebo injection. Sequencing was performed on peripheral blood, taken in a trial of Ad26.COV2.S vaccine versus placebo. All receptors derive from a person aged 18-60 years who received the Ad26.COV2.S COVID-19 vaccine or a placebo.

This chain links TRBV2 with TRBJ2-3; D might be TRBD2 (5 bases). The germline gives CDR1 SNHLY, CDR2 FYNNEI. V gave up 8 bases and J gave up 0 bases, with 12 bases separating them. The CDR3 sequence is 14 residues long. CDR3 region: CASEDLTSTDTQYF. CDR3 coding DNA: TGTGCCAGCGAGGACTTGACTAGCACAGATACGCAGTATTTT.

The gene calls are TRBV4-2 and TRBJ1-2; D is perhaps TRBD1 (6 bases). The CDR3 is 18 residues long. The V gene's germline CDR1 is LGHNA and CDR2 YNFKEQ. Trimming removed 0 bases from V and 6 bases from J, with 23 bases in between. CDR3 region: CASSQEGQSWGYADGYTF. The CDR3 DNA follows: TGTGCCAGCAGCCAAGAAGGACAGAGCTGGGGCTACGCTGATGGCTACACCTTC.

The CDR3 nucleotides read TGTGCCAGCAGTACAGGGGGAAGCTCCTACAATGAGCAGTTCTTC. Its translation: CASSTGGSSYNEQFF. The chain combines TRBV6-6 with TRBJ2-1; 8 nucleotides agree with TRBD1. Germline V gives CDR1 MNHNY, CDR2 SVGAGI (reference sequence). With 5 bases clipped from V and 0 bases from J, the junction kept 3 bases outside the gene matches. CDR3 size: 15 residues.

This clone was seen only once. The chain is built from TRBV5-4 and TRBJ2-2; D gene uncertain. Germline CDR1 is SGHNT and CDR2 is YYREEE (reference sequence). CDR3 length equals 17 residues. V lost 4 bases and J lost 3, with 19 bases in between. The CDR3 nucleotides are TGTGCCAGCAGCCAATACCACGGAATAGGGTACACCGGGGAGCTGTTTTTT. Amino acid sequence: CASSQYHGIGYTGELFF. The full variable domain, in which reference TRBV5-4 and TRBJ2-2 provide the parts outside the CDR3, is ETGVTQSPTHLIKTRGQQVTLRCSSQSGHNTVSWYQQALGQGPQFIFQYYREEENGRGNFPPRFSGLQFPNYSSELNVNALELDDSALYLCASSQYHGIGYTGELFFGEGSRLTVL.

This chain connects TRBV7-3 to TRBJ2-1, with TRBD1 matching over 12 bases. The V gene end was trimmed by 5 bases and the J gene end by 8 bases; junction bases not matched to a gene: 7. This CDR3 has 15 residues. Germline V gene data show CDR1 as SGHTA and CDR2 as FQGTGA. The CDR3 reads CASSETGTGGYEQFF. The CDR3 DNA sequence: TGTGCCAGCAGCGAAACCGGGACAGGGGGCTATGAGCAGTTCTTC. Based on the CDR3 plus reference TRBV7-3 and TRBJ2-1, the full variable domain is GAGVSQTPSNKVTEKGKYVELRCDPISGHTALYWYRQSLGQGPEFLIYFQGTGAADDSGLPNDRFFAVRPEGSVSTLKIQRTERGDSAVYLCASSETGTGGYEQFFGPGTRLTVL.

The chain links TRBV7-2 to TRBJ1-6; 7 nucleotides line up with TRBD1. This CDR3 is 15 amino acids long. Unmatched junction bases numbered 5, after V lost 5 bases and J lost 4 bases. Germline V gene lookup returns CDR1 SGHTA and CDR2 FQGNSA. CDR3 DNA: TGTGCCAGCAGCGCCCGACAGGGTTATAATTCACCCCTCCACTTT. Translated: CASSARQGYNSPLHF.

The chain has TRBV5-1 and TRBJ1-2, with 9 bases aligning to TRBD1. The CDR3 contains 14 residues. V dropped 4 bases and J dropped 8; count of bases not matched to a gene: 9. Germline lookup yields CDR1 SGHRS and CDR2 YFSETQ. CDR3 residues: CASSTGQGFRGYTF. CDR3 nucleotides: TGCGCCAGCAGCACCGGACAGGGGTTCAGGGGCTACACCTTC.

This chain joins TRBV9 and TRBJ1-4, with D unclear. The CDR3 runs 15 residues. CDR1 and CDR2 from the germline V gene are SGDLS and YYNGEE. Trimming left V 3 bases short and J 0 bases short, with 9 bases between. CDR3 residues: CASSALGATNEKLFF. CDR3 coding DNA: TGTGCCAGCAGCGCCCTCGGTGCAACTAATGAAAAACTGTTTTTT.

The chain joins TRBV29-1 to TRBJ1-1; 7 positions match TRBD1. Germline CDR1 reads SQVTM; CDR2 reads ANQGSEA. This CDR3 is built from 13 residues. The V gene end was trimmed by 4 bases and the J gene end by 5 bases; junction bases not matched to a gene: 7. The CDR3 DNA is TGCAGCGTTGTCAGGGGGTTCGGGACTGAAGCTTTCTTT. Residues: CSVVRGFGTEAFF. Full variable domain (missing parts from reference TRBV29-1 and TRBJ1-1): SAVISQKPSRDICQRGTSLTIQCQVDSQVTMMFWYRQQPGQSLTLIATANQGSEATYESGFVIDKFPISRPNLTFSTLTVSNMSPEDSSIYLCSVVRGFGTEAFFGQGTRLTVV.

The gene calls are TRBV29-1 and TRBJ2-3; possibly TRBD1 for D (5 bases). Trimming stripped 0 bases from V and 2 bases from J, with 9 bases between. Germline-derived CDR1 and CDR2 are SQVTM and ANQGSEA. The CDR3 runs to 14 residues. CDR3 coding DNA: TGCAGCGTTGAAGAACAGGAGATCACAGATACGCAGTATTTT. Residues: CSVEEQEITDTQYF.

The J gene is TRBJ1-5, the V gene TRBV24-1, with D uncertain. The CDR3 covers 12 residues. V was trimmed by 12 bases and J by 4 bases, leaving 12 bases between them. Germline CDR1 KGHDR, CDR2 SFDVKD. This CDR3 reads CAAARGNQPQHF. The CDR3 DNA reads TGTGCCGCCGCCAGAGGGAATCAGCCCCAGCATTTT.

The V gene is TRBV5-4, the J gene TRBJ1-6; D is possibly TRBD1 (5 bases). The V gene's germline CDR1 is SGHNT and CDR2 YYREEE (reference sequence). V lost 0 bases and J 7 bases, leaving 20 bases between the germline ends. This CDR3 has 18 residues. CDR3 amino acids: CASSLGYRGEGWNSPLHF. CDR3 nucleotide sequence: TGTGCCAGCAGCTTGGGATATAGGGGTGAGGGTTGGAATTCACCCCTCCACTTT.

In its sample, this clone was seen once. J is TRBJ2-3 and V is TRBV5-1; 13 bases match TRBD2. The CDR3 covers 16 residues. Looked up from germline, CDR1 is SGHRS and CDR2 is YFSETQ. V shed 5 bases and J 4 bases; nucleotides not matched to a gene: 7. CDR3 sequence (DNA): TGCGCCAGCAGAAAAGGACTAGCGGGAGTCCCAGATACGCAGTATTTT. As protein: CASRKGLAGVPDTQYF.

The rearrangement links TRBV24-1 to TRBJ2-3; 13 nucleotides match TRBD2. V gave up 4 bases and J gave up 8 bases; unmatched junction bases: 8. In germline, CDR1 is KGHDR, CDR2 SFDVKD. CDR3 length: 16 amino acids. The CDR3 here is CATSDPGLAGATTQYF. The CDR3 DNA reads as TGTGCCACCAGTGACCCCGGACTAGCGGGAGCGACTACGCAGTATTTT.

V and J are TRBV3-1 (or the pseudogene TRBV3-2) and TRBJ2-6; TRBD1 aligns across 7 bases. The CDR3 is 17 amino acids. Germline lookup yields CDR1 LGHDT and CDR2 YNNKEL (reference sequence). J lost 6 bases, V lost 0 bases, and 8 bases had no gene match. Here the CDR3 DNA reads TGTGCCAGCAGCCAAGAGTGGGGACAGTTCTTGGCCAACGTCCTGACTTTC. This sequence encodes CASSQEWGQFLANVLTF.

This clone appeared once. The chain has TRBV5-1 and TRBJ2-5; D remains unclear. Germline-derived CDR1 and CDR2 are SGHRS and YFSETQ. V dropped 0 bases and J dropped 1 base, with 10 bases sitting between them. This CDR3 contains 15 residues. In nucleotides, the CDR3 is TGCGCCAGCAGCTTGGCCGGACGTATCCAAGAGACCCAGTACTTC. Encoded protein: CASSLAGRIQETQYF.

This clone was recorded a few times. The chain carries TRBV7-9 and TRBJ2-1; 8 nucleotides match TRBD2. Germline V gene lookup returns CDR1 SEHNR and CDR2 FQNEAQ (reference sequence). With 5 bases clipped from V and 4 bases from J, the junction kept 4 bases outside the gene matches. The CDR3 contains 14 residues. Written as DNA, the CDR3 is TGTGCCAGCAGCCTTAGCGGGACTTACAATGAGCAGTTCTTC. Its translation is CASSLSGTYNEQFF.

This rearrangement joins TRBV11-2 to TRBJ2-3, with 13 nucleotides matching TRBD2. V gave up 3 bases and J gave up 0 bases; unmatched junction bases: 3. The CDR3 is 17 residues long. The germline CDR1 and CDR2 sequences are SGHAT and FQNNGV. The CDR3 region has the DNA TGTGCCAGCAGCTTTGGGACTAGCGGGGCGAGCACAGATACGCAGTATTTT. It yields the protein CASSFGTSGASTDTQYF. The full variable domain, with the rest looked up from reference TRBV11-2 and TRBJ2-3, is EAGVAQSPRYKIIEKRQSVAFWCNPISGHATLYWYQQILGQGPKLLIQFQNNGVVDDSQLPKDRFSAERLKGVDSTLKIQPAKLEDSAVYLCASSFGTSGASTDTQYFGPGTRLTVL.

This clone was recorded a few times. V is TRBV4-3 and J is TRBJ2-3; D call uncertain. Between the trimmed V and J ends, which lost 0 bases and 0 bases, there was a span of 7 bases. There are 15 residues in the CDR3. Germline CDR1 reads LGHNA; CDR2 reads YSLEER. Written as DNA, the CDR3 is TGCGCCAGCAGCCAAGAGTGGAAAAGCACAGATACGCAGTATTTT. This gives the protein CASSQEWKSTDTQYF.

The chain has TRBV21-1 and TRBJ2-7; the table's D call, TRBD1, has no DNA check behind it. TRBV21-1 is classified as a pseudogene. This CDR3 comprises 16 residues. CDR3 nucleotide sequence: TGTGCCAGCAGCCCCCCCGGGACATCACCCCCCTACGAGCAGTACTTC. Residues: CASSPPGTSPPYEQYF.

This clone was detected a few times. The chain employs TRBV6-4 and TRBJ2-2; 8 nucleotides align to TRBD1. Germline CDR1 is MRHNA and CDR2 is SNTAGT. The CDR3 sequence is 13 residues long. V shed 4 bases and J 5 bases; nucleotides not matched to a gene: 0. In nucleotides, the CDR3 is TGTGCCAGCAGTGGACAGGGGACCGGGGAGCTGTTTTTT. Its translation is CASSGQGTGELFF.

Only one count was recorded for this clone. The CDR3, as DNA: TGTGCCAGCAGCTTAGCGCTGGCAGGGGGCGCGGGAGTAGAAAATGAGCAGTTCTTC. It specifies CASSLALAGGAGVENEQFF. The chain carries TRBV7-8 and TRBJ2-1; D is possibly TRBD1 (8 bases). The V gene's germline CDR1 is SGHVS and CDR2 FQNEAQ. The length of the CDR3 is 19 residues. Between the trimmed V and J ends, which lost 0 bases and 7 bases, there was a span of 25 bases.

V gene TRBV15 combines with J gene TRBJ1-1, with D possibly TRBD1 on 5 matching bases. The germline CDR1 and CDR2 sequences are LNHNV and YYDKDF (reference sequence). Trimming removed 3 bases from V and 3 bases from J, with 17 bases in between. The CDR3 totals 16 residues. The CDR3 region has the DNA TGTGCCACCAGCAGGACGACAGCGGGGCCCTACACTGAAGCTTTCTTT. Translating it yields CATSRTTAGPYTEAFF.

The genes are TRBV27 and TRBJ2-7; D is unclear. Per the germline V gene, CDR1 is MNHEY and CDR2 is SMNVEV (reference sequence). V lost 0 bases and J lost 3, with 9 bases in between. The CDR3 sequence is 14 residues long. The CDR3: CASSLSNRDYEQYF. CDR3 nucleotide sequence: TGTGCCAGCAGTTTATCGAACAGAGACTACGAGCAGTACTTC.

The chain links TRBV15 to TRBJ2-5; 8 positions agree with TRBD1. V lost 0 bases to trimming and J lost 2 bases; unmatched junction nucleotides: 8. This CDR3 spans 17 amino acids. CDR1 and CDR2 from the germline V gene are LNHNV and YYDKDF (reference sequence). The CDR3 DNA follows: TGTGCCACCAGCAGAGATAAAGCCAGGGGGCAACAAGAGACCCAGTACTTC. This gives the protein CATSRDKARGQQETQYF.

This rearrangement joins TRBV3-1 (or the pseudogene TRBV3-2) to TRBJ2-2; D unclear. Trimming shortened V by 2 bases and J by 4 bases, and 5 bases separated the two germline ends. Germline V lookup: CDR1 LGHDT, CDR2 YNNKEL (reference sequence). There are 13 residues in the CDR3. CDR3 DNA sequence: TGTGCCAGCAGCCAAATGGGCACCGGGGAGCTGTTTTTT. Translated: CASSQMGTGELFF.

The rearrangement joins TRBV19 to TRBJ2-7, with TRBD1 identical over 9 bases. The junction had 11 bases not matched to a gene; V was cut back by 5 bases and J by 3 bases. Germline CDR1 is LNHDA and CDR2 is SQIVND (reference sequence). The CDR3 totals 16 residues. The CDR3 DNA follows: TGTGCCAGTAGTTCAACGCTGGGACAGGGAAACTACGAGCAGTACTTC. It is translated as CASSSTLGQGNYEQYF.

The V call is TRBV10-3, the J call TRBJ2-3; either TRBD1 or TRBD2 may fit D (5 bases each). CDR1 is ENHRY, CDR2 SYGVKD, per germline. Trimming left V 11 bases short and J 8 bases short, with 26 bases between. The CDR3 is made up of 15 amino acids. CDR3 sequence reads: CASRGEGLLGATQYF. DNA for the CDR3: TGTGCCTCACGCGGTGAGGGGCTGCTCGGGGCTACGCAGTATTTT.

V is TRBV2 and J is TRBJ1-2; D is uncertain. The germline V gene encodes CDR1 SNHLY and CDR2 FYNNEI. CDR3 length: 15 amino acids. Trimming took off 4 bases at V and 8 bases at J, with 20 bases between the two ends. The CDR3 is CASSARVGTKGGYTF. The CDR3 region has the DNA TGTGCCAGCAGTGCACGAGTGGGCACAAAGGGAGGCTACACCTTC.

The J gene is TRBJ2-1, the V gene TRBV19; 9 bases align to TRBD2. V shed 6 bases and J 4 bases; nucleotides not matched to a gene: 7. Germline CDR1 LNHDA, CDR2 SQIVND (reference sequence). There are 15 residues in the CDR3. The CDR3 protein is CASRLGTSRYNEQFF. CDR3 coding DNA: TGTGCCAGTAGATTAGGGACTAGCAGATACAATGAGCAGTTCTTC.

This clone was found a few times. The sample carries other DNA sequences with the same CDR3. The V and J genes are TRBV5-1 and TRBJ2-7; 10 nucleotides match TRBD1. This CDR3 contains 15 residues. Germline trimming cut 4 bases from V and 4 bases from J; bases unmatched to any gene: 8. Germline assignment: CDR1 SGHRS and CDR2 YFSETQ. The CDR3, as DNA: TGCGCCAGCAGCCCAAGACAGGGGGCATCGTACGAGCAGTACTTC. It yields the protein CASSPRQGASYEQYF.

The V gene is TRBV24-1, the J gene TRBJ2-3; D remains ambiguous. Germline assignment: CDR1 KGHDR and CDR2 SFDVKD. V lost 1 base to trimming and J lost 1 base, with 2 bases between them. The CDR3 runs to 13 residues. The CDR3 spells CATSDFGTDTQYF. In DNA form, the CDR3 reads TGTGCCACCAGTGATTTTGGCACAGATACGCAGTATTTT.